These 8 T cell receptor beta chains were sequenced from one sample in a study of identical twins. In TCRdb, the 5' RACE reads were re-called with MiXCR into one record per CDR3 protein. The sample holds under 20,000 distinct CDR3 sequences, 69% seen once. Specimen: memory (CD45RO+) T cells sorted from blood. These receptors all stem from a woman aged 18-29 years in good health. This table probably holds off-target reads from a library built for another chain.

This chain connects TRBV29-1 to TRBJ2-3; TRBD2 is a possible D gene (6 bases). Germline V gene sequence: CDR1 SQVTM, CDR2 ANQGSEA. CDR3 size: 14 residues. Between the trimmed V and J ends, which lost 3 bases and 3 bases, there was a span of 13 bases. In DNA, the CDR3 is TGCAGCGTTGATTTGGGACTGCCAACAGATACGCAGTATTTT. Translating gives CSVDLGLPTDTQYF.

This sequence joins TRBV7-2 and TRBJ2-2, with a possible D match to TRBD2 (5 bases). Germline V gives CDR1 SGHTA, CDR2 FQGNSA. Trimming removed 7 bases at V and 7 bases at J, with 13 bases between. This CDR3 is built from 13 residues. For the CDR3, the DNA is TGTGCCAGCAATGGAATCCGGGGCGGGGAGCTGTTTTTT. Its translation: CASNGIRGGELFF.

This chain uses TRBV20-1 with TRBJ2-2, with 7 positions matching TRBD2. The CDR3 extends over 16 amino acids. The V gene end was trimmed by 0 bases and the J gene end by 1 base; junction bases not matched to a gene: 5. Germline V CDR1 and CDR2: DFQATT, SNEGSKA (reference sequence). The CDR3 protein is CSARDGASGNTGELFF. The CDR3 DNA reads TGCAGTGCTAGAGATGGGGCTAGCGGGAACACCGGGGAGCTGTTTTTT.

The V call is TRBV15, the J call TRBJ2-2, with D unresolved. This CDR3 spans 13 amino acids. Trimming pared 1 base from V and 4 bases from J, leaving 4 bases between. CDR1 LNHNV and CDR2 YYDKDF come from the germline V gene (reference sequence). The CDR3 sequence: CATSRGTTGELFF. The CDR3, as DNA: TGTGCCACCAGCAGAGGAACCACCGGGGAGCTGTTTTTT.

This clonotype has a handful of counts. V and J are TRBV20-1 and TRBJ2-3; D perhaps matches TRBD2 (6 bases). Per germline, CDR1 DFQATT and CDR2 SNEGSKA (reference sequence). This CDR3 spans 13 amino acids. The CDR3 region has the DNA TGCAGCGAACCGGGACTGATGCCTGGTACGCAGTATTTT. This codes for CSEPGLMPGTQYF.

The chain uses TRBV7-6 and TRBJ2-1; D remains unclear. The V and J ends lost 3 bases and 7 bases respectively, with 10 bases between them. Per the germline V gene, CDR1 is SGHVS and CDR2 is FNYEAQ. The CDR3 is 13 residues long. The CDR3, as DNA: TGTGCCAGCAGCTTCCCAAGTATGAATGAGCAGTTCTTC. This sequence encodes CASSFPSMNEQFF.

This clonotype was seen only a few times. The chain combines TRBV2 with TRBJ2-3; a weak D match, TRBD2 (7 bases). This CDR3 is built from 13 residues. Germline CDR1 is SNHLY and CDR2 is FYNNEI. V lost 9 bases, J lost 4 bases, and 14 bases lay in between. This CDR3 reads CARGGVGPDTQYF. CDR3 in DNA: TGTGCCAGAGGGGGGGTAGGGCCAGATACGCAGTATTTT.

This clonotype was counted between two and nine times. The CDR3 loop reads CSVGRVDNEQFF. The DNA of the CDR3 is TGCAGCGTAGGGAGGGTGGACAATGAGCAGTTCTTC. The chain carries TRBV29-1 and TRBJ2-1; the match to TRBD2 covers 7 bases. The CDR3 is 12 amino acids. Germline CDR1 SQVTM, CDR2 ANQGSEA. V shed 6 bases and J 5 bases; nucleotides not matched to a gene: 4.